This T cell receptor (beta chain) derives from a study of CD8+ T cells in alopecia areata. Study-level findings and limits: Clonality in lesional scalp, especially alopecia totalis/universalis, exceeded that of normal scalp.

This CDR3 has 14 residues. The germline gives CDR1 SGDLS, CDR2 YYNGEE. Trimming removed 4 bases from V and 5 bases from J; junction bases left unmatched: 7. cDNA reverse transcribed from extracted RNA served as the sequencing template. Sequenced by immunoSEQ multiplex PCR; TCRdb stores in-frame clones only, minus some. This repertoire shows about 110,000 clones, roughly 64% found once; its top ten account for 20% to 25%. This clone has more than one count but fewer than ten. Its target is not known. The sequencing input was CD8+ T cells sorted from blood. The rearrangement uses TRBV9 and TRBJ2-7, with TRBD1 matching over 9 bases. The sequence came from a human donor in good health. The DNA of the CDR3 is TGTGCCAGCAGCCTCGGGACAGGGTTACACGAGCAGTACTTC. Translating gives CASSLGTGLHEQYF.